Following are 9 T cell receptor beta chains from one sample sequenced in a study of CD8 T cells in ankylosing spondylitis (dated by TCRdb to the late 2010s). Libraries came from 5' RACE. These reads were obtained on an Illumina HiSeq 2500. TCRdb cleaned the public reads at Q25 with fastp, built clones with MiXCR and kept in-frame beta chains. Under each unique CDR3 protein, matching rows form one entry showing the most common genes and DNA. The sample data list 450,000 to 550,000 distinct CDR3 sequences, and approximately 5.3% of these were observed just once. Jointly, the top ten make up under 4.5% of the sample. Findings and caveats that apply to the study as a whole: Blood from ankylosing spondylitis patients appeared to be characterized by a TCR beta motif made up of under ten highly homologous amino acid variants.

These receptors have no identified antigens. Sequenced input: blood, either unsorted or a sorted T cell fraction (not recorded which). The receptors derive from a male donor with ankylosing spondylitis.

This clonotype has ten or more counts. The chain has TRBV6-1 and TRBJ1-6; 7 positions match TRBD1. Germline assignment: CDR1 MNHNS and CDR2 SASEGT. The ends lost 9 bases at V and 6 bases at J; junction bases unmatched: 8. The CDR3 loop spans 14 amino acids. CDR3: CASGRGQSNSPLHF. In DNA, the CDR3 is TGTGCCAGTGGGCGGGGACAGTCTAATTCACCCCTCCACTTT.

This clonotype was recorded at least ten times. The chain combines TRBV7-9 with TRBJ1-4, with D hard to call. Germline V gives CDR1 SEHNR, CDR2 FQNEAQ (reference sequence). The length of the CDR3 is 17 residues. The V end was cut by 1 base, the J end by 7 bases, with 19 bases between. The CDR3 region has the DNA TGTGCCAGCAGCTTAGGCTATGGTGGAGGAAGACGTGAAAAACTGTTTTTT. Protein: CASSLGYGGGRREKLFF.

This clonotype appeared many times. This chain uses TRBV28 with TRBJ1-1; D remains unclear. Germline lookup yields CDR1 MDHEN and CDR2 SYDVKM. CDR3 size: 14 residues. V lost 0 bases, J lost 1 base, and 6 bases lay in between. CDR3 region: CASSLWRKNTEAFF. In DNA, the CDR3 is TGTGCCAGCAGTTTATGGAGGAAGAACACTGAAGCTTTCTTT.

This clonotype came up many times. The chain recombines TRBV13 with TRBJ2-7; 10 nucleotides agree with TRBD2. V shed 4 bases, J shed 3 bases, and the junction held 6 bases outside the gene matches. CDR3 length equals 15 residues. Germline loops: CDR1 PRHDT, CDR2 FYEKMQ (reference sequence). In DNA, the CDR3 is TGTGCCAGCAGCTCCGGACTAGCGGTTATCTACGAGCAGTACTTC. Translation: CASSSGLAVIYEQYF.

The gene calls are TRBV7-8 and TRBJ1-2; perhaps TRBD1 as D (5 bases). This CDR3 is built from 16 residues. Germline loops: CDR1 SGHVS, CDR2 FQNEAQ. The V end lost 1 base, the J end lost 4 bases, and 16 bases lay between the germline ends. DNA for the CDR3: TGTGCCAGCAGCTTAGTTCCCGGGGGTCTTGGCTATGGCTACACCTTC. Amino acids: CASSLVPGGLGYGYTF.

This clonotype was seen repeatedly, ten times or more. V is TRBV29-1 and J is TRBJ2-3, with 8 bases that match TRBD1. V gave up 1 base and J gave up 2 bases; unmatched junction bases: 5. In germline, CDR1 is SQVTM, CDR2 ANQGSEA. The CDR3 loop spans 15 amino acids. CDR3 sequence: CSVEGAGGNTDTQYF. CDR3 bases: TGCAGCGTTGAAGGGGCAGGGGGCAACACAGATACGCAGTATTTT.

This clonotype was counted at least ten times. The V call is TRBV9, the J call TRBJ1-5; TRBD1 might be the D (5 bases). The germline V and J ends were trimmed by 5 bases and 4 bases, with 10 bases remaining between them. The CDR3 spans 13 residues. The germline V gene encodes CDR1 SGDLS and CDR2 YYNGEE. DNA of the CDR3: TGTGCCAGCAGTAAAGGGGTGAATCAGCCCCAGCATTTT. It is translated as CASSKGVNQPQHF.

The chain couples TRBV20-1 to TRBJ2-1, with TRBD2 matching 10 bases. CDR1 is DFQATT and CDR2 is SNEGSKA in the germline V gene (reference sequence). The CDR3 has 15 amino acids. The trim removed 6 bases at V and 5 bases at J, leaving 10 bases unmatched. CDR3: CSASRASGSHNEQFF. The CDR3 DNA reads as TGCAGTGCCTCGCGGGCTAGCGGGAGCCACAATGAGCAGTTCTTC.

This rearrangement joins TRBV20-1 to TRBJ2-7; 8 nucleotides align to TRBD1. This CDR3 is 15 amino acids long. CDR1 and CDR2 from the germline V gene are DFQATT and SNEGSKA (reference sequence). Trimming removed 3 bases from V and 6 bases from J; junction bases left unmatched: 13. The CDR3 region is CSASRQGSSLTEQYF. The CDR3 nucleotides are TGCAGTGCTAGCCGACAGGGGTCGTCACTCACCGAGCAGTACTTC.